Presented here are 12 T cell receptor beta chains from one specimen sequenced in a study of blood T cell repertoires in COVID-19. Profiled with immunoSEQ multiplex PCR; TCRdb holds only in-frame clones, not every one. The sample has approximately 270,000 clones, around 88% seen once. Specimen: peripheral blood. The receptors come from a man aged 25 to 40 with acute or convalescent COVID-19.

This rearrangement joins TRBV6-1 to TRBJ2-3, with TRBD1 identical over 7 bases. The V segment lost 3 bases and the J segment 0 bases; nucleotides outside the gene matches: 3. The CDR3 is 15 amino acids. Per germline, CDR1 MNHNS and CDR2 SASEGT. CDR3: CASSDRDRSTDTQYF. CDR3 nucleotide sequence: TGTGCCAGCAGTGACCGGGACAGAAGCACAGATACGCAGTATTTT.

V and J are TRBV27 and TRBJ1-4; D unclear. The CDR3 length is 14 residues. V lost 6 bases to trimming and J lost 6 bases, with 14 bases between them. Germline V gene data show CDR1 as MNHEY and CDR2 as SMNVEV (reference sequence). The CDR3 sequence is CASRLGLKDEKLFF. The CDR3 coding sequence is TGTGCCAGCAGGTTGGGCCTTAAGGATGAAAAACTGTTTTTT.

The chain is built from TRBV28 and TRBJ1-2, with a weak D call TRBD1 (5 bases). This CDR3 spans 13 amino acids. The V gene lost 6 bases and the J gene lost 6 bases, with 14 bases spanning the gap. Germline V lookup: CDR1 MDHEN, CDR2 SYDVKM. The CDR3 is CASSQTGLDGYTF. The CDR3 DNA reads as TGTGCCAGCAGCCAAACAGGTCTGGATGGCTACACCTTC.

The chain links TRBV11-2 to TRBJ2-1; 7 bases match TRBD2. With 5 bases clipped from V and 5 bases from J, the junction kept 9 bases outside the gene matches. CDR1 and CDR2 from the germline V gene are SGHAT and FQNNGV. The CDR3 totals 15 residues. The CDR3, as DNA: TGTGCCAGCAGCCCATTTCGCGGGGGAGACAATGAGCAGTTCTTC. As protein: CASSPFRGGDNEQFF.

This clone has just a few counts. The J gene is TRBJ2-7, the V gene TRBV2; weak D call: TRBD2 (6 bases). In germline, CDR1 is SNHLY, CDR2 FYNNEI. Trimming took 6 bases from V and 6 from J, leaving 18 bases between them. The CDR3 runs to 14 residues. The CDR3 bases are TGTGCCAGCAGCCAGAGAAGTACTAGCACCGAGCAGTACTTC. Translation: CASSQRSTSTEQYF.

CDR3 amino acids: CASSLGQGTYGYTF. The CDR3 coding sequence is TGTGCCAGCAGCCTAGGACAGGGGACTTATGGCTACACCTTC. The genes are TRBV5-8 and TRBJ1-2, with 9 bases fitting TRBD1. Germline loops: CDR1 SGHTS, CDR2 YDEGEE. V shed 4 bases and J 5 bases; nucleotides not matched to a gene: 6. The CDR3 is 14 residues long.

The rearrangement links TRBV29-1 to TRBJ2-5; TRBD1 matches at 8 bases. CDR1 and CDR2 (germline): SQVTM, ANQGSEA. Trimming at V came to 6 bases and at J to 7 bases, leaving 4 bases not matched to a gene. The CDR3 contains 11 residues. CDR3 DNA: TGCAGCGTGGACAGGGAGAGGACCCAGTACTTC. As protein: CSVDRERTQYF.

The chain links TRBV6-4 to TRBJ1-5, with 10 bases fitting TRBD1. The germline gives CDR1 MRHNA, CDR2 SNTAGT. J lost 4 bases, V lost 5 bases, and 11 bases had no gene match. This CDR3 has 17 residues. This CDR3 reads CASSPGTGAPCNQPQHF. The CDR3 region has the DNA TGTGCCAGCAGTCCCGGGACAGGGGCCCCTTGTAATCAGCCCCAGCATTTT.

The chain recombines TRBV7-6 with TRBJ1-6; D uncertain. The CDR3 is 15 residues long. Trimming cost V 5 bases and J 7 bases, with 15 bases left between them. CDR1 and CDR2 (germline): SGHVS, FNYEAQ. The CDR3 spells CASSQAAGLNSPLHF. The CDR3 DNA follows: TGTGCCAGCAGCCAAGCCGCAGGTTTAAATTCACCCCTCCACTTT.

CDR3 sequence reads: CASSPTSGGPRNEQFF. CDR3 nucleotide sequence: TGTGCCAGCTCACCAACTAGCGGGGGGCCACGGAATGAGCAGTTCTTC. The chain couples TRBV18 to TRBJ2-1; 12 bases are a match to TRBD2. Germline loops: CDR1 KGHSH, CDR2 LQKENI. V was clipped by 2 bases and J by 7 bases; unmatched bases: 6. CDR3 size: 16 residues.

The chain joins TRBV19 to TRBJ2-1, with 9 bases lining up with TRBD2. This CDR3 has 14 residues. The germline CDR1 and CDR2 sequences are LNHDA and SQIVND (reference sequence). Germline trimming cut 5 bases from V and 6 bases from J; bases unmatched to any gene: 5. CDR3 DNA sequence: TGTGCCAGTAGTGCCAGCGGGAGGTTCAATGAGCAGTTCTTC. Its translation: CASSASGRFNEQFF. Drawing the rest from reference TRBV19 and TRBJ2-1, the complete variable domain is DGGITQSPKYLFRKEGQNVTLSCEQNLNHDAMYWYRQDPGQGLRLIYYSQIVNDFQKGDIAEGYSVSREKKESFPLTVTSAQKNPTAFYLCASSASGRFNEQFFGPGTRLTVL.

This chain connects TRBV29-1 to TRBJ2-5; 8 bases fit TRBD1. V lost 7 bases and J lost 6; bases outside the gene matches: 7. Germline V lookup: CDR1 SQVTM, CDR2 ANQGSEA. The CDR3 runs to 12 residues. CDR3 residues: CSGRQGRKTQYF. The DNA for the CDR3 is TGCAGCGGACGACAGGGGAGGAAGACCCAGTACTTC.